The subject of this entry is one T cell receptor (beta chain). Beta-chain TCR CDR3 regions were amplified from RNA transcripts. The authors performed first-round RT-PCR with HTBI primers and then a second-round multiplex PCR. Each CDR3 protein is one row after TCRdb ran MiXCR on the multiplex PCR reads. This table holds about 1.2 million distinct CDR3 sequences, less than 45% found once. The CDR3 spans 19 residues. V was pared by 6 bases and J by 4 bases, with 20 bases of the junction left unmatched. CDR1 is MGHDK, CDR2 SYGVNS, per germline. The sample originates from a study of Graves' ophthalmopathy and Graves' hyperthyroidism.

V is TRBV25-1 and J is TRBJ1-4; 7 bases are shared with TRBD1. This TCR derives from an adult man with Graves' hyperthyroidism. The sequenced material came from peripheral blood or thyroid tissue (not recorded which). This chain's CDR3 is CASRVLGPLRGTINEKLFF. The CDR3 DNA follows: TGTGCCAGCAGAGTATTGGGACCCCTCAGGGGGACGATTAATGAAAAACTGTTTTTT.